Below, 16 T cell receptor beta chains from the same sample are listed, as sequenced in a study of blood T cell repertoires in COVID-19. Sequencing was performed with immunoSEQ multiplex PCR; in TCRdb, only in-frame clones are kept and a portion is missing. There are 200,000 or so clones in the sample; 75% to 90% occur only once, and approximately 2.1% lies in the top ten. Sample: peripheral blood. These receptors were taken from a man in his 70s with active or convalescent COVID-19.

The rearrangement uses TRBV7-2 and TRBJ2-1; 7 nucleotides align to TRBD2. This CDR3 spans 15 amino acids. CDR1 and CDR2 (germline): SGHTA, FQGNSA. J gave up 15 bases and V 1 base, and 15 bases lay outside the gene matches. CDR3 amino acids: CASSLDPRREFGPFF. CDR3 bases: TGTGCCAGCAGCTTAGATCCTAGGCGGGAGTTTGGTCCGTTCTTC. The full variable domain, its missing parts supplied by reference TRBV7-2 and TRBJ2-1, is GAGVSQSPSNKVTEKGKDVELRCDPISGHTALYWYRQSLGQGLEFLIYFQGNSAPDKSGLPSDRFSAERTGGSVSTLTIQRTQQEDSAVYLCASSLDPRREFGPFFGPGTRLTVL.

The rearrangement uses TRBV18 and TRBJ2-7, with 12 bases that match TRBD2. The ends lost 4 bases at V and 0 bases at J; junction bases unmatched: 7. This CDR3 comprises 17 residues. The germline gives CDR1 KGHSH, CDR2 LQKENI. This CDR3 reads CASSLTSGGASSYEQYF. The CDR3 DNA reads TGTGCCAGCTCACTGACTAGCGGGGGAGCAAGCTCCTACGAGCAGTACTTC.

The chain employs TRBV14 and TRBJ1-3, with D perhaps TRBD1 (5 bases). V lost 1 base to trimming and J lost 3 bases, with 10 bases between them. In germline, CDR1 is SGHDN, CDR2 FVKESK. CDR3 length equals 15 residues. The CDR3 DNA reads TGTGCCAGCAGCCAAGTTGGGGCCTATGGAAACACCATATATTTT. This gives the protein CASSQVGAYGNTIYF.

This clone was observed a handful of times. The rearrangement links TRBV4-1 to TRBJ2-1; 10 bases line up with TRBD2. Germline V gene sequence: CDR1 MGHRA, CDR2 YSYEKL. The trim removed 4 bases at V and 0 bases at J, leaving 9 bases unmatched. This CDR3 has 18 amino acids. This chain's CDR3 is CASSLGPAGGSSYNEQFF. CDR3 bases: TGCGCCAGCAGCCTAGGGCCAGCGGGAGGGAGCTCCTACAATGAGCAGTTCTTC.

This clone is a singleton in its sample. The gene calls are TRBV21-1 and TRBJ1-1. TRBV21-1 constitutes a pseudogene. The CDR3 has 13 residues. The CDR3 reads CASSKDLNTEAFF. In nucleotides, the CDR3 is TGTGCCAGCAGCAAAGATTTAAACACTGAAGCTTTCTTT.

The chain is built from TRBV5-6 and TRBJ2-1; 8 positions agree with TRBD2. Germline CDR1 reads SGHDT; CDR2 reads YYEEEE. J gave up 4 bases and V 2 bases, and 2 bases lay outside the gene matches. CDR3 length: 14 residues. CDR3 sequence reads: CASSLLAGYNEQFF. The DNA for the CDR3 is TGTGCCAGCAGCTTATTAGCGGGATACAATGAGCAGTTCTTC.

The J gene is TRBJ2-7, the V gene TRBV14; maybe TRBD1 (5 bases). Germline V gives CDR1 SGHDN, CDR2 FVKESK. V was clipped by 4 bases and J by 3 bases, with 22 bases between them. The CDR3 length is 17 residues. The CDR3 spells CASSPARAGWVLYEQYF. As DNA, the CDR3 is TGTGCCAGCAGCCCCGCCAGGGCAGGGTGGGTCCTCTACGAGCAGTACTTC.

In nucleotides, the CDR3 is TGTGCCAGCAGTCCCCCTCCCGGGACAGCAGCTAACTATGGCTACACCTTC. This codes for CASSPPPGTAANYGYTF. The rearrangement links TRBV28 to TRBJ1-2; 7 positions agree with TRBD1. This CDR3 contains 17 residues. Trimming cost V 5 bases and J 0 bases; bases outside gene matches: 12. CDR1 MDHEN and CDR2 SYDVKM come from the germline V gene.

The J gene is TRBJ1-1, the V gene TRBV9, with 8 nucleotides matching TRBD1. This CDR3 is 15 amino acids long. From germline, CDR1 is SGDLS and CDR2 YYNGEE. V shed 0 bases, J shed 3 bases, and the junction held 4 bases outside the gene matches. The CDR3 sequence is CASSVDETGDTEAFF. The CDR3, as DNA: TGTGCCAGCAGCGTAGACGAGACAGGGGACACTGAAGCTTTCTTT.

The J gene is TRBJ2-1, the V gene TRBV3-1 (or the pseudogene TRBV3-2); 10 bases are shared with TRBD2. The trim removed 4 bases at V and 8 bases at J, leaving 5 bases unmatched. This CDR3 has 14 residues. The germline V gene has CDR1 LGHDT and CDR2 YNNKEL (reference sequence). Here the CDR3 DNA reads TGTGCCAGCAGCCTATCTAGCGGGAGACATGAGCAGTTCTTC. Amino acids: CASSLSSGRHEQFF.

With regard to this clone: One end of the junction fails to match germline, which may point to a read error. In DNA form, the CDR3 reads TGTGCCAGCAGCTTGGTGGGACAGGCGCGATCGGCAACGTTC. This gives the protein CASSLVGQARSATF. The chain couples TRBV5-6 to TRBJ2-7, with 8 bases matching TRBD1. The CDR3 totals 14 residues. CDR1 is SGHDT, CDR2 YYEEEE, per germline.

This sequence joins TRBV7-8 and TRBJ1-1; no reliable D call. Germline V gene sequence: CDR1 SGHVS, CDR2 FQNEAQ. The CDR3 is 15 residues long. V shed 0 bases and J shed 6 bases, with 14 bases lying between them. CDR3 residues: CASSLARHPGPEAFF. Here the CDR3 DNA reads TGTGCCAGCAGCTTAGCGCGGCACCCCGGCCCTGAAGCTTTCTTT.

V gene TRBV4-1 combines with J gene TRBJ2-1, with 7 bases aligning to TRBD2. V shed 2 bases and J 15 bases; nucleotides not matched to a gene: 13. The CDR3 length is 14 residues. Per germline, CDR1 MGHRA and CDR2 YSYEKL. CDR3 DNA: TGCGCCAGCAGCCAACTAAGGGGACTACAGATCAGGTTCTTC. This translates into CASSQLRGLQIRFF.

The chain links TRBV27 to TRBJ1-2, with D unresolved. Trimming shortened V by 5 bases and J by 2 bases, and 12 bases separated the two germline ends. The CDR3 length is 14 residues. Per the germline V gene, CDR1 is MNHEY and CDR2 is SMNVEV (reference sequence). For the CDR3, the DNA is TGTGCCAGCAGTCGCGGCGTAGGAAACTATGGCTACACCTTC. Protein product: CASSRGVGNYGYTF.

The chain is built from TRBV28 and TRBJ2-3; perhaps TRBD2 as D (6 bases). Germline CDR1 and CDR2: MDHEN and SYDVKM. Trimming pared 5 bases from V and 2 bases from J, leaving 20 bases between. The CDR3 loop spans 17 amino acids. The CDR3 sequence: CASSLRGGGLFTDTQYF. The CDR3, as DNA: TGTGCCAGCAGTCTTAGGGGTGGGGGACTCTTCACAGATACGCAGTATTTT.

The chain links TRBV5-1 to TRBJ2-7, with TRBD2 matching over 10 bases. J gave up 0 bases and V 2 bases, and 8 bases lay outside the gene matches. CDR1 SGHRS and CDR2 YFSETQ come from the germline V gene. This CDR3 contains 17 residues. CDR3 protein: CASSFGLAGESSYEQYF. In nucleotides, the CDR3 is TGCGCCAGCAGCTTTGGGCTAGCGGGAGAGAGCTCCTACGAGCAGTACTTC.